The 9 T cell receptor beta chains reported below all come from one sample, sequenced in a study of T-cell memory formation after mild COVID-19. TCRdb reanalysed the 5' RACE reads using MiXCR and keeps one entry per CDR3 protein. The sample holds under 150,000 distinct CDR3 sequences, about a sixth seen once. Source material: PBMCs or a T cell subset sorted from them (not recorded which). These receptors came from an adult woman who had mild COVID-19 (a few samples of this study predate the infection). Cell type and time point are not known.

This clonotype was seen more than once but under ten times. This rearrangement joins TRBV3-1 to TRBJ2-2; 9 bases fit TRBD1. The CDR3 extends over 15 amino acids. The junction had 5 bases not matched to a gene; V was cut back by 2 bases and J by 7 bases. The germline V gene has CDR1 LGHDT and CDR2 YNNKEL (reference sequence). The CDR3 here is CASSQTGQGGGELFF. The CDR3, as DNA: TGTGCCAGCAGCCAAACGGGACAGGGTGGCGGGGAGCTGTTTTTT.

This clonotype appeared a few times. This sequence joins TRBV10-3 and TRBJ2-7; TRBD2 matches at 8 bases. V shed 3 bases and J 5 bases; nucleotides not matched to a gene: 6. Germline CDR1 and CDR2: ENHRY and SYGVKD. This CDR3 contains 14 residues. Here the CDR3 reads CAISDGGRPDEQYF. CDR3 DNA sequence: TGTGCCATCAGTGACGGCGGGAGGCCGGACGAGCAGTACTTC.

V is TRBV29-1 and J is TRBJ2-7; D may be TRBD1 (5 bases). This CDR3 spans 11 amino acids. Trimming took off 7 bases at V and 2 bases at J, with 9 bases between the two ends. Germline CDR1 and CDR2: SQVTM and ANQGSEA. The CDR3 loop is CSAGSTYEQYF. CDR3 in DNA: TGCAGCGCAGGGTCGACCTACGAGCAGTACTTC.

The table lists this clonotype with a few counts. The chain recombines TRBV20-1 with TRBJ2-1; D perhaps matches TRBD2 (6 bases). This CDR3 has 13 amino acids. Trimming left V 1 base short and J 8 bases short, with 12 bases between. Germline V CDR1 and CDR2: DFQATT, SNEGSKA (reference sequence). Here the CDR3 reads CSARGAGNYEQFF. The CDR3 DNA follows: TGCAGTGCTAGAGGGGCGGGGAACTATGAGCAGTTCTTC.

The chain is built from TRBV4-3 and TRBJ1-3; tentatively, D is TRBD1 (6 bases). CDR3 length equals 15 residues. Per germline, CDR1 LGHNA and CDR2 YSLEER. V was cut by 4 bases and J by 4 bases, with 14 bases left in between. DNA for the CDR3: TGCGCCAGCAGCCTCGGAACAGGGACGGGAAACACCATATATTTT. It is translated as CASSLGTGTGNTIYF.

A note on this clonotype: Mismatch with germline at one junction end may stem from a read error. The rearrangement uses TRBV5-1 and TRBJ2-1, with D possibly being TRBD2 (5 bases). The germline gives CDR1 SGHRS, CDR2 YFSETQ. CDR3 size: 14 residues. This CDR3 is CDSSLAGAYNEQFF. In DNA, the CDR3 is TGCGACAGCAGCTTGGCCGGGGCCTACAATGAGCAGTTCTTC.

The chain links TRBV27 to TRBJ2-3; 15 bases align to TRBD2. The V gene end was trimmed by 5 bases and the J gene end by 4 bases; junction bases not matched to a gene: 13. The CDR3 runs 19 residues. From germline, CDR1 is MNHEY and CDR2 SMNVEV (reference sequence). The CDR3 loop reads CASSPGLAGGLTGADTQYF. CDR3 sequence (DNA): TGTGCCAGCAGTCCTGGACTAGCGGGGGGGCTCACGGGGGCAGATACGCAGTATTTT.

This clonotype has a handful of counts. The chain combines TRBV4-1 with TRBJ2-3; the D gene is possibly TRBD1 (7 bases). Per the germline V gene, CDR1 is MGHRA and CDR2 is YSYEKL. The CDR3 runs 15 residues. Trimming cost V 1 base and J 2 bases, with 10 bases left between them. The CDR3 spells CASSQGQGLTDTQYF. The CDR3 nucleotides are TGCGCCAGCAGCCAAGGACAGGGACTCACAGATACGCAGTATTTT.

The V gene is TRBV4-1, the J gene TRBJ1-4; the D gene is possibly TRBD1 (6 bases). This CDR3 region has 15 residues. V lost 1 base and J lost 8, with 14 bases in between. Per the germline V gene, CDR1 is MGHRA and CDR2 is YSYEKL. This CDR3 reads CASSQAAPQGEKLFF. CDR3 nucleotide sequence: TGCGCCAGCAGCCAAGCCGCCCCGCAGGGGGAAAAACTGTTTTTT.